The source of this TCR beta chain is a study of cytomegalovirus exposure and HLA in healthy donors. A note on this clone: The antigen remains undetermined.

Notes on the study in general: Common viral pathogens (according to a later analysis) appeared linked to several of the most significant clusters. Analyses of presence/absence relied on an assumption of roughly uniform sequencing depth across donors.

The V gene end was trimmed by 4 bases and the J gene end by 4 bases; junction bases not matched to a gene: 5. The germline gives CDR1 SGHRS, CDR2 YFSETQ. This CDR3 has 14 residues. The PCR was carried out with 60 Vbeta primers and 13 Jbeta primers. Assay: immunoSEQ multiplex PCR; the TCRdb copy retains only in-frame clones and omits some. The sample has about 160,000 clones, about 73% seen once. The chain is built from TRBV5-1 and TRBJ1-1; TRBD1 matches at 9 bases. Sequencing used PBMCs. This receptor was identified in a woman in her thirties or forties in good health and CMV-seronegative. The CDR3 DNA follows: TGCGCCAGCAGCCCCCAGACAGGGGGCACTGAAGCTTTCTTT. As protein: CASSPQTGGTEAFF.